This TCR beta chain was retrieved from a study of cytomegalovirus exposure and HLA in healthy donors. CDR3 length equals 11 residues. Trimming pared 6 bases from V and 4 bases from J, leaving 7 bases between. Germline V gene sequence: CDR1 MNHEY, CDR2 SMNVEV (reference sequence). PCR primers comprised 60 Vbeta and 13 Jbeta primers. Profiling relied on immunoSEQ multiplex PCR, and the TCRdb table lists in-frame clones only, not all of them. The table shows roughly 130,000 clones, with 65% to 85% occurring only once. Concerning this clone itself: Other DNA sequences in this specimen translate into the identical CDR3.

The sequence was collected from a woman aged 40-49 years in good health and CMV-seronegative. The rearrangement joins TRBV27 to TRBJ2-7, with a weak D call TRBD2 (6 bases). The sequencing input was PBMCs. CDR3 in amino acids: CASSRGYEQYF. The CDR3 coding sequence is TGTGCCAGCAGCCGGGGGTACGAGCAGTACTTC.